This TCR beta chain originates from a study of long-term antiretroviral therapy in people with HIV. Findings and caveats of the study: Collection of the blood, which took place between the mid-2000s and the late 2010s, possibly occurred under older ART regimens. Information on adherence, resistance and therapy changes was unavailable. HIV repertoires covered narrower CDR3 length ranges than controls did.

As to this clone: What it recognizes is unknown.

Runs used v3.0 of the immunoSEQ assay and were done at survey level. Sequencing was performed with immunoSEQ multiplex PCR; in TCRdb, only in-frame clones are kept and a portion is missing. The sample yields tens of thousands of clones, approximately 82% seen once. DNA was extracted from around 0.96-9.9 million thawed cryopreserved PBMC. The germline V gene has CDR1 MGHRA and CDR2 YSYEKL. Trimming cost V 0 bases and J 1 base, with 12 bases left between them. The CDR3 is 16 residues long. The source is a man in his fifties with HIV. The chain links TRBV4-1 to TRBJ2-5, with unresolved D. The sequenced sample was unsorted PBMCs, obtained 3 years after starting antiretroviral therapy. In DNA, the CDR3 is TGCGCCAGCAGCCAAGATAGAGGTTACGGCCAAGAGACCCAGTACTTC. It codes for CASSQDRGYGQETQYF.